These 12 T cell receptor beta chains came from one sample sequenced in a study of cytomegalovirus exposure and HLA in healthy donors. Use of 60 Vbeta and 13 Jbeta primers characterized the PCR. Assay used: immunoSEQ multiplex PCR; TCRdb lists only in-frame clones, some missing. The data hold roughly 97,000 clones, with around 9.1% observed a single time. The sequenced sample was PBMCs. The receptors were sampled from a man between 35 and 55 years old in good health and CMV-seropositive.

J is TRBJ2-7 and V is TRBV13; 7 positions agree with TRBD1. The ends lost 4 bases at V and 3 bases at J; junction bases unmatched: 9. Germline lookup yields CDR1 PRHDT and CDR2 FYEKMQ (reference sequence). The CDR3 contains 15 residues. This chain's CDR3 is CASSSPGTEDYEQYF. The CDR3 DNA sequence: TGTGCCAGCAGCTCCCCCGGGACAGAGGACTACGAGCAGTACTTC.

The table lists this clone with a few counts. The V and J genes are TRBV11-2 and TRBJ1-1; 7 bases fit TRBD1. Germline V gene lookup returns CDR1 SGHAT and CDR2 FQNNGV. This CDR3 region has 15 residues. The junction had 8 bases not matched to a gene; V was cut back by 7 bases and J by 0 bases. The CDR3 spells CASTLLRGMNTEAFF. CDR3 DNA: TGTGCCAGCACGCTACTCAGGGGGATGAACACTGAAGCTTTCTTT.

The chain is built from TRBV18 and TRBJ2-1; D not resolved. The germline V and J ends were trimmed by 2 bases and 2 bases, with 16 bases remaining between them. The CDR3 consists of 17 residues. Looked up from germline, CDR1 is KGHSH and CDR2 is LQKENI. The CDR3 region has the DNA TGTGCCAGCTCACCAAGACGCACCCTCAGGACCTACAATGAGCAGTTCTTC. This codes for CASSPRRTLRTYNEQFF. The whole variable domain, filled in from reference TRBV18 and TRBJ2-1, reads NAGVMQNPRHLVRRRGQEARLRCSPMKGHSHVYWYRQLPEEGLKFMVYLQKENIIDESGMPKERFSAEFPKEGPSILRIQQVVRGDSAAYFCASSPRRTLRTYNEQFFGPGTRLTVL.

This clone came up a few times. The chain is built from TRBV6-6 and TRBJ2-7, with TRBD1 as a possible D gene (6 bases). The CDR3 runs to 14 residues. V was pared by 7 bases and J by 2 bases, with 15 bases between. Per the germline V gene, CDR1 is MNHNY and CDR2 is SVGAGI (reference sequence). The CDR3 DNA is TGTGCCAGCACCCCTCTGGGGGCGGCCTACGAGCAGTACTTC. This sequence encodes CASTPLGAAYEQYF.

The chain carries TRBV14 and TRBJ2-1; TRBD2 might be the D (6 bases). The length of the CDR3 is 17 residues. Deletions cut 0 bases from V and 3 bases from J, with 15 bases between. The germline CDR1 and CDR2 sequences are SGHDN and FVKESK. The CDR3 coding sequence is TGTGCCAGCAGCCAAGATTTCGGTCTAGCGATCTACAATGAGCAGTTCTTC. This encodes CASSQDFGLAIYNEQFF.

This clone was detected a few times. J is TRBJ2-3 and V is TRBV4-2; perhaps TRBD2 as D (5 bases). Trimming removed 0 bases at V and 6 bases at J, with 16 bases between. The germline V gene has CDR1 LGHNA and CDR2 YNFKEQ. The CDR3 loop spans 16 amino acids. This CDR3 is CASSQEGPGMGDTQYF. The CDR3 DNA follows: TGTGCCAGCAGCCAAGAAGGGCCCGGGATGGGGGATACGCAGTATTTT.

The chain recombines TRBV11-1 with TRBJ2-7; D not certain. There are 12 residues in the CDR3. CDR1 and CDR2 from the germline V gene are SGHAT and FQDESV (reference sequence). V lost 3 bases, J lost 4 bases, and 7 bases lay in between. The CDR3 is CASSFSGYEQYF. The CDR3 nucleotides read TGTGCCAGCAGCTTTTCGGGTTACGAGCAGTACTTC.

The rearrangement links TRBV9 to TRBJ2-7; 9 bases are a match to TRBD2. Germline V lookup: CDR1 SGDLS, CDR2 YYNGEE. The trim removed 4 bases at V and 0 bases at J, leaving 5 bases unmatched. CDR3 size: 15 residues. For the CDR3, the DNA is TGTGCCAGCAGCTTTAGCGGGAGTCTCTCCTACGAGCAGTACTTC. As protein: CASSFSGSLSYEQYF.

This clone was counted between two and nine times. The chain uses TRBV14 and TRBJ1-2; no firm D call. Looked up from germline, CDR1 is SGHDN and CDR2 is FVKESK. Trimming cost V 1 base and J 5 bases, with 20 bases left between them. This CDR3 has 17 residues. CDR3 sequence (DNA): TGTGCCAGCAGCCAAGCGGTCCACTTGGGCCTACAGTATGGCTACACCTTC. The encoded protein is CASSQAVHLGLQYGYTF. Based on the CDR3 plus reference TRBV14 and TRBJ1-2, the full variable domain is EAGVTQFPSHSVIEKGQTVTLRCDPISGHDNLYWYRRVMGKEIKFLLHFVKESKQDESGMPNNRFLAERTGGTYSTLKVQPAELEDSGVYFCASSQAVHLGLQYGYTFGSGTRLTVV.

In its sample, this clone was seen a few times. This chain uses TRBV27 with TRBJ1-6; D call uncertain. The V gene's germline CDR1 is MNHEY and CDR2 SMNVEV (reference sequence). This CDR3 comprises 13 residues. The V and J ends lost 5 bases and 9 bases respectively, with 11 bases between them. The CDR3 protein is CASSTTGGSPLHF. CDR3 nucleotide sequence: TGTGCCAGCAGTACGACTGGTGGTTCACCCCTCCACTTT.

This clone was counted between two and nine times. J is TRBJ2-1 and V is TRBV7-9; 11 nucleotides align to TRBD2. CDR3 length: 15 residues. Trimming removed 4 bases from V and 5 bases from J; junction bases left unmatched: 4. Looked up from germline, CDR1 is SEHNR and CDR2 is FQNEAQ (reference sequence). The DNA for the CDR3 is TGTGCCAGCAGCTCCGGGACTAGCGGAGACAATGAGCAGTTCTTC. Its translation: CASSSGTSGDNEQFF. Full variable domain (rest looked up from reference TRBV7-9 and TRBJ2-1): DTGVSQNPRHKITKRGQNVTFRCDPISEHNRLYWYRQTLGQGPEFLTYFQNEAQLEKSRLLSDRFSAERPKGSFSTLEIQRTEQGDSAMYLCASSSGTSGDNEQFFGPGTRLTVL.

The chain is built from TRBV4-2 and TRBJ2-1; D is perhaps TRBD1 (7 bases). Germline V lookup: CDR1 LGHNA, CDR2 YNFKEQ. Trimming shortened V by 5 bases and J by 7 bases, and 15 bases separated the two germline ends. CDR3 length: 14 residues. DNA for the CDR3: TGTGCCAGCAGCTGGCAGGGGGGAGGAAATGAGCAGTTCTTC. It specifies CASSWQGGGNEQFF.